This T cell receptor (beta chain) emerged from a study of cytomegalovirus exposure and HLA in healthy donors. PCR involved 60 Vbeta and 13 Jbeta primers. Some clones are missing from TCRdb's copy, which holds only in-frame ones; the method was immunoSEQ multiplex PCR. Seen here are 250,000 to 350,000 clones, 86% observed once, and the top ten hold roughly 4%. This clone was seen only a few times. Germline CDR1 MDHEN, CDR2 SYDVKM. V trimming: 3 bases; J trimming: 8 bases; junction bases outside the gene matches: 7. CDR3 size: 14 residues. The sequence derives from a man in his forties in good health and CMV-seropositive. The chain has TRBV28 and TRBJ1-1; 9 bases are a match to TRBD1. Sequencing was done on a sample of PBMCs. CDR3 nucleotide sequence: TGTGCCAGCAGTTTCGGGGGGACAGGGTTGGAAGCTTTCTTT. Translating it yields CASSFGGTGLEAFF.